Following are 29 T cell receptor beta chains from one sample sequenced in a study of cytomegalovirus exposure and HLA in healthy donors. Use of 60 Vbeta and 13 Jbeta primers characterized the PCR. TCRdb's copy holds only in-frame clones and misses some; the assay was immunoSEQ multiplex PCR. Altogether roughly 100,000 clones are present, 60% to 80% being singletons, with the ten largest covering around 3.5%. The source material was PBMCs. These receptors all stem from a man aged 25 to 45 in good health and CMV-seronegative.

The V gene is TRBV30, the J gene TRBJ1-1, with D hard to call. Trimming left V 3 bases short and J 2 bases short, with 7 bases between. CDR3 length: 12 amino acids. Per germline, CDR1 GTSNPN and CDR2 SVGIG (reference sequence). The CDR3 sequence is CAWRLGNTEAFF. DNA for the CDR3: TGTGCCTGGAGGCTAGGAAACACTGAAGCTTTCTTT.

The chain has TRBV2 and TRBJ1-3; D unresolved. Germline-derived CDR1 and CDR2 are SNHLY and FYNNEI. V gave up 5 bases and J gave up 0 bases, with 11 bases separating them. The CDR3 is 15 residues long. CDR3 in DNA: TGTGCCAGCAGTCTCACTGTGATCTCTGGAAACACCATATATTTT. This translates into CASSLTVISGNTIYF.

The rearrangement uses TRBV19 and TRBJ1-5; 8 nucleotides agree with TRBD1. CDR1 LNHDA and CDR2 SQIVND come from the germline V gene (reference sequence). The CDR3 spans 16 residues. V lost 3 bases and J lost 5; bases outside the gene matches: 9. The CDR3 region is CASSIFSDRVDQPQHF. CDR3 sequence (DNA): TGTGCCAGTAGTATCTTCTCGGACAGGGTTGATCAGCCCCAGCATTTT. The full variable domain, in which reference TRBV19 and TRBJ1-5 provide the parts outside the CDR3, is DGGITQSPKYLFRKEGQNVTLSCEQNLNHDAMYWYRQDPGQGLRLIYYSQIVNDFQKGDIAEGYSVSREKKESFPLTVTSAQKNPTAFYLCASSIFSDRVDQPQHFGDGTRLSIL.

The chain uses TRBV5-1 and TRBJ1-1; D gene uncertain. V dropped 0 bases and J dropped 4 bases, with 10 bases sitting between them. Germline loops: CDR1 SGHRS, CDR2 YFSETQ. The CDR3 runs 14 residues. The CDR3 reads CASSLGVGVTEAFF. The CDR3 DNA reads TGCGCCAGCAGCTTGGGTGTCGGGGTCACTGAAGCTTTCTTT. Combining the CDR3 with reference TRBV5-1 and TRBJ1-1 gives the whole variable domain KAGVTQTPRYLIKTRGQQVTLSCSPISGHRSVSWYQQTPGQGLQFLFEYFSETQRNKGNFPGRFSGRQFSNSRSEMNVSTLELGDSALYLCASSLGVGVTEAFFGQGTRLTVV.

V gene TRBV6-5 combines with J gene TRBJ2-7; TRBD2 agrees at 10 bases. The CDR3 is 16 amino acids. Germline CDR1 reads MNHEY; CDR2 reads SVGAGI. J lost 0 bases, V lost 2 bases, and 4 bases had no gene match. The CDR3 region has the DNA TGTGCCAGCAGTTACAACGGACTAGCGGACTCCTACGAGCAGTACTTC. Protein product: CASSYNGLADSYEQYF.

This clone has only a few counts. The V gene is TRBV18, the J gene TRBJ1-1; D perhaps matches TRBD1 (6 bases). The CDR3 totals 13 residues. Germline CDR1 KGHSH, CDR2 LQKENI. The V end lost 6 bases, the J end lost 2 bases, and 10 bases lay between the germline ends. CDR3 sequence reads: CASSEGGNTEAFF. In DNA form, the CDR3 reads TGTGCCAGCTCCGAAGGGGGAAACACTGAAGCTTTCTTT.

The rearrangement links TRBV29-1 to TRBJ2-7, with a weak D call TRBD2 (5 bases). Trimming took off 3 bases at V and 0 bases at J, with 15 bases between the two ends. The CDR3 has 15 amino acids. Germline assignment: CDR1 SQVTM and CDR2 ANQGSEA. CDR3 in DNA: TGCAGCGTTGACAGCGGTGGAGGAAGCTCCTACGAGCAGTACTTC. It yields the protein CSVDSGGGSSYEQYF.

CDR3 nucleotide sequence: TGCAGTGCGACGCGGAGCGGGACCCAGTACTTC. Protein: CSATRSGTQYF. The chain has TRBV20-1 and TRBJ2-5, with D perhaps matching TRBD2 (5 bases). The CDR3 spans 11 residues. Germline-derived CDR1 and CDR2 are DFQATT and SNEGSKA (reference sequence). Trimming took 6 bases from V and 7 from J, leaving 12 bases between them.

This clone has just a few counts. V gene TRBV5-1 combines with J gene TRBJ2-2, with 7 bases aligning to TRBD1. Looked up from germline, CDR1 is SGHRS and CDR2 is YFSETQ. The CDR3 is made up of 17 amino acids. Trimming cost V 3 bases and J 0 bases; bases outside gene matches: 8. This CDR3 is CASSSPRDRSNTGELFF. DNA for the CDR3: TGCGCCAGCAGCTCACCCCGGGACAGATCGAACACCGGGGAGCTGTTTTTT.

The chain uses TRBV7-8 and TRBJ1-1; the D is unclear. CDR1 and CDR2 from the germline V gene are SGHVS and FQNEAQ. Trimming stripped 1 base from V and 0 bases from J, with 6 bases between. This CDR3 contains 14 residues. The chain's CDR3 is CASSLVTLNTEAFF. The CDR3, as DNA: TGTGCCAGCAGCTTAGTCACATTGAACACTGAAGCTTTCTTT. Using reference TRBV7-8 and TRBJ1-1 for the parts outside the CDR3, the full variable domain is GAGVSQSPRYKVAKRGQDVALRCDPISGHVSLFWYQQALGQGPEFLTYFQNEAQLDKSGLPSDRFFAERPEGSVSTLKIQRTQQEDSAVYLCASSLVTLNTEAFFGQGTRLTVV.

This clone came up once. This chain links TRBV4-1 with TRBJ1-4, with TRBD1 identical over 7 bases. CDR3 size: 16 residues. CDR1 and CDR2 from the germline V gene are MGHRA and YSYEKL. J gave up 0 bases and V 2 bases, and 3 bases lay outside the gene matches. Here the CDR3 DNA reads TGCGCCAGCAGCCAAAACAGGGGCGCAACTAATGAAAAACTGTTTTTT. This sequence encodes CASSQNRGATNEKLFF.

This clone was detected once. The gene calls are TRBV15 and TRBJ2-3, with no clear D. V was clipped by 0 bases and J by 5 bases, with 6 bases between them. CDR1 and CDR2 from the germline V gene are LNHNV and YYDKDF (reference sequence). The CDR3 extends over 13 amino acids. CDR3 DNA sequence: TGTGCCACCAGCAGAGATCTCGTAGATACGCAGTATTTT. Protein product: CATSRDLVDTQYF.

The chain couples TRBV7-9 to TRBJ2-2, with 8 positions matching TRBD2. In germline, CDR1 is SEHNR, CDR2 FQNEAQ (reference sequence). CDR3 length: 16 amino acids. V lost 5 bases and J lost 0; bases outside the gene matches: 5. As DNA, the CDR3 is TGTGCCAGCAGCCCTCCGACTAGCGCGAACACCGGGGAGCTGTTTTTT. Its protein product is CASSPPTSANTGELFF.

The chain is built from TRBV11-3 and TRBJ2-1; 8 bases fit TRBD1. The CDR3 contains 15 residues. V lost 6 bases to trimming and J lost 4 bases; unmatched junction nucleotides: 8. The germline V gene has CDR1 SGHNT and CDR2 YENEEA. DNA for the CDR3: TGTGCCAGCAGTCACCAGGGGGCGAGTTACAATGAGCAGTTCTTC. The encoded protein is CASSHQGASYNEQFF.

The V and J genes are TRBV2 and TRBJ2-6; D gene unclear. The CDR3 has 13 amino acids. Germline CDR1 is SNHLY and CDR2 is FYNNEI. Trimming took 8 bases from V and 4 from J, leaving 9 bases between them. CDR3 coding DNA: TGTGCCAGCCAGAAGTCGGGGGCCAACGTCCTGACTTTC. Its protein product is CASQKSGANVLTF.

The V call is TRBV27, the J call TRBJ2-3; 11 nucleotides align to TRBD2. V dropped 7 bases and J dropped 2; count of bases not matched to a gene: 5. The CDR3 is 15 residues long. Germline V gene sequence: CDR1 MNHEY, CDR2 SMNVEV (reference sequence). The DNA for the CDR3 is TGTGCCAGCAAACTAGCGGGAGACCCCACAGATACGCAGTATTTT. It codes for CASKLAGDPTDTQYF.

This clone occurred a few times. V is TRBV28 and J is TRBJ1-1; 8 nucleotides agree with TRBD1. The CDR3 totals 15 residues. CDR1 is MDHEN and CDR2 is SYDVKM in the germline V gene. Germline trimming cut 2 bases from V and 4 bases from J; bases unmatched to any gene: 6. The CDR3 loop is CASSLIGQGATEAFF. CDR3 nucleotides: TGTGCCAGCAGTTTAATCGGTCAGGGGGCCACTGAAGCTTTCTTT.

This clone was detected once. The chain couples TRBV9 to TRBJ1-1; D ambiguous. The length of the CDR3 is 13 residues. The germline V gene has CDR1 SGDLS and CDR2 YYNGEE. The V end was cut by 4 bases, the J end by 2 bases, with 9 bases between. CDR3 nucleotides: TGTGCCAGCAGCCCTAGTTTCAACACTGAAGCTTTCTTT. Encoded protein: CASSPSFNTEAFF.

The chain employs TRBV6-1 and TRBJ1-5; unclear D gene. V dropped 2 bases and J dropped 7 bases, with 15 bases sitting between them. CDR3 length: 15 amino acids. Germline V gene sequence: CDR1 MNHNS, CDR2 SASEGT. This CDR3 is CASSEMRQKRQPQHF. The DNA of the CDR3 is TGTGCCAGCAGTGAAATGCGTCAGAAGCGGCAGCCCCAGCATTTT.

This clone showed up just a few times. The chain combines TRBV15 with TRBJ2-5; perhaps TRBD2 as D (7 bases). The V gene lost 0 bases and the J gene lost 4 bases, with 18 bases spanning the gap. The CDR3 spans 17 residues. CDR1 is LNHNV, CDR2 YYDKDF, per germline (reference sequence). The DNA of the CDR3 is TGTGCCACCAGCAGAGATGCGCCGGGGAGGGGGGCAGAGACCCAGTACTTC. This sequence encodes CATSRDAPGRGAETQYF. Together with reference TRBV15 and TRBJ2-5, the CDR3 gives the full variable domain: DAMVIQNPRYQVTQFGKPVTLSCSQTLNHNVMYWYQQKSSQAPKLLFHYYDKDFNNEADTPDNFQSRRPNTSFCFLDIRSPGLGDTAMYLCATSRDAPGRGAETQYFGPGTRLLVL.

This clone has just one count. This chain connects TRBV4-1 to TRBJ2-7; TRBD2 matches at 11 bases. Looked up from germline, CDR1 is MGHRA and CDR2 is YSYEKL. The CDR3 spans 15 residues. Trimming cost V 4 bases and J 3 bases; bases outside gene matches: 5. The CDR3 here is CASSPTTSGDYEQYF. Written as DNA, the CDR3 is TGCGCCAGCAGCCCAACGACTAGCGGGGACTACGAGCAGTACTTC.

The rearrangement joins TRBV28 to TRBJ2-5; the match to TRBD1 covers 9 bases. Per germline, CDR1 MDHEN and CDR2 SYDVKM. The CDR3 sequence is 15 residues long. The ends lost 3 bases at V and 7 bases at J; junction bases unmatched: 9. DNA for the CDR3: TGTGCCAGCAGTTTCTTACCGGGACAGGGAGCGACCCAGTACTTC. Translating it yields CASSFLPGQGATQYF.

This clone appeared a single time. This chain uses TRBV7-9 with TRBJ2-6, with 8 bases identical to TRBD1. This CDR3 is built from 18 residues. The V gene's germline CDR1 is SEHNR and CDR2 FQNEAQ (reference sequence). Trimming at V came to 3 bases and at J to 2 bases, leaving 9 bases not matched to a gene. The CDR3 loop reads CASSLTGAGGAGANVLTF. CDR3 coding DNA: TGTGCCAGCAGCTTGACCGGGGCAGGGGGCGCTGGGGCCAACGTCCTGACTTTC. The full variable domain, its missing parts supplied by reference TRBV7-9 and TRBJ2-6, is DTGVSQNPRHKITKRGQNVTFRCDPISEHNRLYWYRQTLGQGPEFLTYFQNEAQLEKSRLLSDRFSAERPKGSFSTLEIQRTEQGDSAMYLCASSLTGAGGAGANVLTFGAGSRLTVL.

V is TRBV21-1 and J is TRBJ1-5. TRBV21-1 is a documented pseudogene. The CDR3 covers 20 residues. CDR3 residues: CASSKVKSDGGLRSNQPQHF. The DNA for the CDR3 is TGTGCCAGCAGCAAAGTCAAATCGGACGGAGGTTTGAGGAGCAATCAGCCCCAGCATTTT.

In its sample, this clone was seen a few times. V is TRBV28 and J is TRBJ1-6, with D perhaps TRBD1 (5 bases). CDR1 and CDR2 (germline): MDHEN, SYDVKM. The CDR3 sequence is 16 residues long. V gave up 6 bases and J gave up 8 bases, with 20 bases separating them. Here the CDR3 DNA reads TGTGCCAGCAGGGACACGGTCCTAAAGTGGGATTCACCCCTCCACTTT. It translates to CASRDTVLKWDSPLHF.

The chain uses TRBV7-8 and TRBJ2-1; possible D gene TRBD1, 5 bases. CDR3 length: 14 amino acids. Trimming removed 2 bases at V and 8 bases at J, with 13 bases between. Per the germline V gene, CDR1 is SGHVS and CDR2 is FQNEAQ. CDR3 bases: TGTGCCAGCAGCTTACGGGCCTTAGGGGATGAGCAGTTCTTC. Protein sequence: CASSLRALGDEQFF.

This clone was seen a few times. The chain employs TRBV5-6 and TRBJ1-1; weak D call: TRBD1 (5 bases). Germline V gene sequence: CDR1 SGHDT, CDR2 YYEEEE. V was pared by 3 bases and J by 4 bases, with 13 bases between. The CDR3 is made up of 14 amino acids. The CDR3, as DNA: TGTGCCAGCAGCTGGGGGGGTAGGGGCACTGAAGCTTTCTTT. Translating it yields CASSWGGRGTEAFF.

The gene calls are TRBV28 and TRBJ2-3, with TRBD1 identical over 12 bases. Unmatched junction bases numbered 12, after V lost 7 bases and J lost 4 bases. Looked up from germline, CDR1 is MDHEN and CDR2 is SYDVKM. This CDR3 has 17 residues. CDR3 sequence reads: CASTLMGGTGGPDTQYF. CDR3 nucleotide sequence: TGTGCCAGCACCTTAATGGGGGGGACAGGGGGCCCAGATACGCAGTATTTT.

V usage is TRBV18 and J usage is TRBJ2-1; 11 bases fit TRBD1. The germline V gene has CDR1 KGHSH and CDR2 LQKENI. The CDR3 sequence is 15 residues long. J gave up 5 bases and V 4 bases, and 4 bases lay outside the gene matches. Written as DNA, the CDR3 is TGTGCCAGCTCACTAGGACAGGGGGCAAACAATGAGCAGTTCTTC. This translates into CASSLGQGANNEQFF. Using reference TRBV18 and TRBJ2-1 for the parts outside the CDR3, the full variable domain is NAGVMQNPRHLVRRRGQEARLRCSPMKGHSHVYWYRQLPEEGLKFMVYLQKENIIDESGMPKERFSAEFPKEGPSILRIQQVVRGDSAAYFCASSLGQGANNEQFFGPGTRLTVL.